This note documents a single T cell receptor beta chain sequence. V was clipped by 2 bases and J by 6 bases; unmatched bases: 3. The CDR3 length is 13 residues. Per germline, CDR1 SGHRS and CDR2 YFSETQ. The data derive from a study of blood T cell repertoires in COVID-19. In the study overall: Acute and convalescent COVID-19 samples came from the United States, Italy and Spain. PBMCs, B-cell-depleted T cells, or T cells were the source of the cDNA or gDNA that made up the material.

As handled by the study authors: By means of reference gene primer amplification, nucleated cell counts were estimated. The data were produced by immunoSEQ multiplex PCR, yet TCRdb's version contains in-frame clones alone and is incomplete. The D gene and trimming were derived from the DNA, and the V and J assignments and clone size from that table. Among 96,000 or so clones, roughly 88% were seen once, and the ten largest hold approximately 2.9%. Source material: peripheral blood. This chain connects TRBV5-1 to TRBJ1-1, with TRBD1 matching 8 bases. This TCR was recovered from a woman older than 75 with acute or convalescent COVID-19. CDR3 sequence reads: CASSFGQGAEAFF. The CDR3 DNA is TGCGCCAGCAGCTTCGGACAGGGCGCTGAAGCTTTCTTT.